The T cell receptor (beta chain) described here comes from a study of neurological immune-mediated disorders (dated by TCRdb to about 2019). The study in broad terms: The study compared peripheral blood TCR-beta repertoires of HTLV-I-associated myelopathy (HAM/TSP) patients, multiple sclerosis patients and healthy controls using UMI-based sequencing. Alongside PBMC samples, the set of some 100 TCR-beta libraries contained longitudinal samples, technical triplicates, and paired CD4+ and CD8+ T-cell subsets that had been sorted. Of the roughly 71 subjects in the cohort, about 14 were HAM/TSP patients, roughly 35 were multiple sclerosis patients, and some 20 were healthy controls. Longitudinal HAM/TSP and healthy donors had 3 time-points each (roughly 3-40 month intervals). The investigation overall reported the following: TCR clonal expansion was highest in HAM/TSP patients and lowest in MS patients, with MS patients falling below even healthy controls. Expanded clones from different subjects shared no identical CDR3 amino acid sequences, which suggests that TCR-beta repertoires were private in all groups.

Remarks on this clonotype: Its cognate antigen has yet to be identified. Per-nucleotide qualities are absent, and no much larger clonotype sits a single base away.

cDNA was synthesized by template-switch 5'RACE using a primer carrying a 10-nucleotide random unique molecular identifier by which each TCR transcript was tagged. Each sequencing run produced over 200 million TCR-beta sequences covering 15-18 subjects. The RNeasy kit was used to extract total RNA. TCR-beta VDJ regions were amplified with primers for the TCR constant region and the 5'RACE anchor, using the KAPA Real-time Library Amplification kit. Sample indexes and Illumina adaptors were added in a first PCR, after which library yield was increased in a second PCR. The roughly 650 bp TCR product was size-selected on a 2% E-gel SizeSelection system after Ampure bead purification. Before pooling, library quality was checked on a Bioanalyzer, concentration was measured with Qubit, and libraries were quantified with the Kapa Library Quantification kit. An Illumina HiSeq 2500 was used to sequence the libraries paired-end at 2 x 150 bp. To increase sequence diversity, about 25-31% phiX was spiked into each library pool. The source study handled its data this way. The UMI-based MiGEC pipeline processed quality-filtered reads and removed over 75% of raw TCR sequences during error correction. VDJ genes were aligned to IMGT germline references, and clonotypes were defined by unique CDR3 amino acid sequence plus V-J genes. VDJtools evaluated clonal expansion, Shannon diversity and CDR3 relatedness (CalcPairwiseDistances, ClusterSamples); CLCbio workbench built phylogenetic trees. A clone was classed as expanded if it had 8 or more unique UMIs, a cutoff based on coefficient-of-variation modelling across technical triplicates. Using fastp trimming at Q25 and MiXCR clonotype assembly, TCRdb reanalyzed the public sequencing data and kept in-frame beta chains. A single entry per CDR3 protein holds the most common genes and DNA from its merged rows. The V and J calls shown here were made by TCRdb, not taken from the authors' results. This sample is represented by some 49,000 distinct CDR3 sequences; around 14% of them were singletons. The ten top clones hold 4.5% of the sample.

According to the study, the label for this sample's time point signals: longitudinal time-point 2. Libraries from unsorted PBMCs were made from 2 million PBMCs kept in RNAlater at -80 degrees C until RNA extraction. Peripheral blood underwent Ficoll-Hypaque density gradient centrifugation to isolate PBMCs, which were then cryopreserved in liquid nitrogen. The germline V gene sets CDR1 to KGHSH and CDR2 to LQKENI. The trim is 5 bases for V and 2 bases for J, with a gap of 19 bases between the germline ends. The CDR3 goes from the cysteine to the phenylalanine over 16 residues. Only CDR3 DNA remains: 48 bases, in frame from the first base.

Material: PBMCs. Recombination connected TRBV18 to TRBJ2-7; the D gene is perhaps TRBD1, from 5 matching bases. This sequence was found in a male donor with HTLV-1-associated myelopathy (HAM/TSP). The DNA sequence is TGTGCCAGCTCATCTTTGGGTACAGGACCCACCTACGAGCAGTACTTC. It encodes CASSSLGTGPTYEQYF.